This T cell receptor (beta chain) originates from a study of blood T cell repertoires in COVID-19. Per the original methods: Amplification of reference gene primers provided the estimated nucleated cell counts. The method was immunoSEQ multiplex PCR; TCRdb's version includes in-frame clones alone and lacks a portion of them. V and J calls and clone size come straight from that table; D and trimming were deduced from the DNA. Of 450,000 to 600,000 clones in the sample, roughly nine tenths were seen once. Participant-reported clinical history was the basis for cohort assignment. The length of the CDR3 is 16 residues. The ends lost 6 bases at V and 3 bases at J; junction bases unmatched: 11. The germline gives CDR1 SGHNT, CDR2 YYREEE (reference sequence).

Sequenced: PBMCs or T cells enriched from blood (not recorded which). The source of this sequence is a woman aged 18-29 years who had recovered from COVID-19. The rearrangement uses TRBV5-4 and TRBJ2-1; TRBD1 matches at 8 bases. The CDR3 sequence is CASTRGGGQGYNEQFF. As DNA, the CDR3 is TGTGCCAGCACCCGGGGCGGAGGACAGGGCTACAATGAGCAGTTCTTC.